These 5 T cell receptor beta chains share one sample of origin, sequenced in a study of shared clonotypes between healthy human individuals. TCRdb's copy holds only in-frame clones and misses some; the assay was immunoSEQ multiplex PCR. The sample holds a few million clones, approximately 90% seen once. The sequencing sample was made of naive CD4+ T cells sorted from blood. Specified subset: CD45RA+ positively selected. These receptors all come from a man aged 18 to 35 in good health.

J is TRBJ2-6 and V is TRBV10-3, with 9 bases that match TRBD1. V dropped 1 base and J dropped 2; count of bases not matched to a gene: 9. The CDR3 runs to 19 residues. The V gene's germline CDR1 is ENHRY and CDR2 SYGVKD. This chain's CDR3 is CAISEWTGARSAGANVLTF. The DNA for the CDR3 is TGTGCCATCAGTGAGTGGACAGGGGCGAGGTCTGCTGGGGCCAACGTCCTGACTTTC.

The genes are TRBV2 and TRBJ2-7; 9 nucleotides match TRBD2. The CDR3 is 16 amino acids. Trimming removed 5 bases from V and 0 bases from J; junction bases left unmatched: 8. Germline V gene lookup returns CDR1 SNHLY and CDR2 FYNNEI. The CDR3 loop reads CASSSATSGRSYEQYF. For the CDR3, the DNA is TGTGCCAGCAGTTCGGCTACTAGCGGGCGCTCCTACGAGCAGTACTTC.

The J gene is TRBJ2-3, the V gene TRBV14, with TRBD2 matching over 8 bases. Germline V CDR1 and CDR2: SGHDN, FVKESK. The CDR3 totals 17 residues. V trimming: 0 bases; J trimming: 2 bases; junction bases outside the gene matches: 7. The CDR3 sequence is CASSQDTTGGATDTQYF. CDR3 DNA sequence: TGTGCCAGCAGCCAAGATACCACCGGGGGGGCCACAGATACGCAGTATTTT.

The rearrangement links TRBV11-2 to TRBJ2-2; possible D gene TRBD1, 6 bases. From germline, CDR1 is SGHAT and CDR2 FQNNGV. The CDR3 length is 14 residues. Trimming took 2 bases from V and 5 from J, leaving 9 bases between them. CDR3 in DNA: TGTGCCAGCAGCTTACTGGGGGCGACCGGGGAGCTGTTTTTT. As protein: CASSLLGATGELFF.

The chain employs TRBV10-2 and TRBJ2-1, with a possible D match to TRBD2 (5 bases). The CDR3 length is 16 residues. From germline, CDR1 is WSHSY and CDR2 SAAADI. V was clipped by 0 bases and J by 4 bases, with 13 bases between them. Here the CDR3 reads CASSESGAERYNEQFF. In DNA form, the CDR3 reads TGCGCCAGCAGTGAGTCGGGAGCGGAAAGGTACAATGAGCAGTTCTTC.